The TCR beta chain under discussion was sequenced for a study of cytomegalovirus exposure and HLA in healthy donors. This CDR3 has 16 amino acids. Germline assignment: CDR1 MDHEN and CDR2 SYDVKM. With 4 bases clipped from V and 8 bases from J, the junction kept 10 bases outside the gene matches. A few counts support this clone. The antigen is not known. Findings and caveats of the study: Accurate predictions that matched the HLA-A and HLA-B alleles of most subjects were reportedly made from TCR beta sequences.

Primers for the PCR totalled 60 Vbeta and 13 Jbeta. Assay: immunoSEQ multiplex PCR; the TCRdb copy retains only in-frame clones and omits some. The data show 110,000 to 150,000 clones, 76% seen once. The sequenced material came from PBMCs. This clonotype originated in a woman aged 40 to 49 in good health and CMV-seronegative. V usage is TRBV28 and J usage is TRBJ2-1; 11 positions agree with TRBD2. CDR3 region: CASSSRLSGGVYEQFF. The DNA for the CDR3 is TGTGCCAGCAGTTCCCGTCTTAGCGGGGGGGTCTATGAGCAGTTCTTC.